This T cell receptor beta chain was documented in a study of technical replicates of blood from several donors. V lost 4 bases, J lost 0 bases, and 6 bases stayed unmatched. The CDR3 is made up of 16 amino acids. Germline CDR1 is SGHTA and CDR2 is FQGNSA. The data were produced by immunoSEQ multiplex PCR, yet TCRdb's version contains in-frame clones alone and is incomplete. The sample includes under 95,000 clones, roughly 98% of them seen just once. The V call is TRBV7-2, the J call TRBJ1-1, with 9 bases aligning to TRBD1. The specimen sequenced was T cells isolated from PBMCs. The TCR was taken from a human donor in good health. The CDR3 nucleotides read TGTGCCAGCAGCTCCGGACAGGGGCAATTGAACACTGAAGCTTTCTTT. Protein: CASSSGQGQLNTEAFF.